This T cell receptor (beta chain) was sequenced during a study of blood T cell repertoires in COVID-19. V was clipped by 5 bases and J by 7 bases; unmatched bases: 10. The germline CDR1 and CDR2 sequences are MDHEN and SYDVKM. There are 16 residues in the CDR3. Profiling relied on immunoSEQ multiplex PCR, and the TCRdb table lists in-frame clones only, not all of them. The repertoire has 320,000 or so clones, roughly 87% of them found once; the top ten carry more than 1%. This clonotype originated in a woman aged 25 to 39 who had recovered from COVID-19. This chain uses TRBV28 with TRBJ2-7, with TRBD2 identical over 14 bases. Sequences were obtained from PBMCs or T cells enriched from blood (not recorded which). CDR3 in amino acids: CASSPRLAGGLGEQYF. The CDR3 DNA follows: TGTGCCAGCAGTCCAAGACTAGCGGGGGGGCTAGGGGAGCAGTACTTC. The full variable domain, in which reference TRBV28 and TRBJ2-7 provide the parts outside the CDR3, is DVKVTQSSRYLVKRTGEKVFLECVQDMDHENMFWYRQDPGLGLRLIYFSYDVKMKEKGDIPEGYSVSREKKERFSLILESASTNQTSMYLCASSPRLAGGLGEQYFGPGTRLTVT.